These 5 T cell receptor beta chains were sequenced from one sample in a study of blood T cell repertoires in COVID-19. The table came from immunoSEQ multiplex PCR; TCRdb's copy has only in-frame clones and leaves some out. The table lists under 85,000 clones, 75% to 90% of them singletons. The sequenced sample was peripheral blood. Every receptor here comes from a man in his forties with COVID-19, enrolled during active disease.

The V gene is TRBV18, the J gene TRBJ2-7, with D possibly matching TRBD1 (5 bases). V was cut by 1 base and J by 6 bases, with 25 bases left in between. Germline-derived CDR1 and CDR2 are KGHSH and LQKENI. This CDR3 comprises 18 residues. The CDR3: CASSPLEGAQTIGREQYF. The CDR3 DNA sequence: TGTGCCAGCTCACCACTTGAAGGGGCCCAAACGATCGGTCGCGAGCAGTACTTC. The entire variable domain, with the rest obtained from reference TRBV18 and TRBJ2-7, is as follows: NAGVMQNPRHLVRRRGQEARLRCSPMKGHSHVYWYRQLPEEGLKFMVYLQKENIIDESGMPKERFSAEFPKEGPSILRIQQVVRGDSAAYFCASSPLEGAQTIGREQYFGPGTRLTVT.

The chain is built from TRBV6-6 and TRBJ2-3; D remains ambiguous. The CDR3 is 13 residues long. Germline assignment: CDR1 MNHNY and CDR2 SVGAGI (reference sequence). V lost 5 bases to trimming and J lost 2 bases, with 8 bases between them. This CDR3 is CASSPPPTDTQYF. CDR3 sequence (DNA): TGTGCCAGCAGTCCCCCTCCCACAGATACGCAGTATTTT.

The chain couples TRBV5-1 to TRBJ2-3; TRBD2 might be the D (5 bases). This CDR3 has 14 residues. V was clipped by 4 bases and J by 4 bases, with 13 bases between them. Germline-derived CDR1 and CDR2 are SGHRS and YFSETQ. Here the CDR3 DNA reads TGCGCCAGCAGCCGCGACGGGCGGGCAGATACGCAGTATTTT. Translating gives CASSRDGRADTQYF.

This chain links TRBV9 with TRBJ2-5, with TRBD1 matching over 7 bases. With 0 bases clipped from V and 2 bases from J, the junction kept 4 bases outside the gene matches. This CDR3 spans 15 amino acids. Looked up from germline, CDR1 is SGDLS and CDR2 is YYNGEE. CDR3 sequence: CASSVAATGQETQYF. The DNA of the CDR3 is TGTGCCAGCAGCGTAGCTGCGACAGGGCAAGAGACCCAGTACTTC.

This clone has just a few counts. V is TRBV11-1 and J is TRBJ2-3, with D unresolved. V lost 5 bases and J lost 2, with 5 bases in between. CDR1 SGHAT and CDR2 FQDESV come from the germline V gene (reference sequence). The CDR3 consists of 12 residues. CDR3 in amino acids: CASSLPTDTQYF. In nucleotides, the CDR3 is TGTGCCAGCAGCCTCCCCACAGATACGCAGTATTTT.